A selection of T cell receptor beta chains follows, all from one sample in a study of beta chain features in type 1 diabetes. Profiled with immunoSEQ multiplex PCR; TCRdb holds only in-frame clones, not every one. Of roughly 300,000 clones listed, over 11% were seen once; the top ten hold over 0.015%. Specimen: naive CD4+ T cells from blood. The receptors come from a young man with type 1 diabetes. CDR3s leave out the opening cysteine and the closing phenylalanine or tryptophan. The order of the fields is J gene, V gene, CDR3 protein.

TRBJ2-3 | TRBV19 | ASSIESAGTQY
TRBJ1-5 | TRBV29-1 | SVAQAMFQPQH
TRBJ1-1 | TRBV9 | ASSVETGLNTEAF
TRBJ2-5 | TRBV5-1 | ASSLEAGGKTQY
TRBJ2-2 | TRBV28 | ASSSGSEGAGELF
TRBJ1-2 | TRBV19 | ASSITTGTGIVDYGYT
TRBJ2-1 | TRBV4-2 | ASSLGSGREGEQF
TRBJ1-5 | TRBV4-1 | ASSQDGKAGQPQH
TRBJ1-5 | TRBV28 | ASRRQGVQPQH
TRBJ2-5 | TRBV5-4 | ASRSQREGGETQY
TRBJ1-2 | TRBV14 | ASSQDPGDSNYGYT
TRBJ2-1 | TRBV6-4 | PIPGGGNEQF
TRBJ2-7 | TRBV6-6 | ASSKPGGEQY
TRBJ1-5 | TRBV2 | ASSSGGGFQPQH
TRBJ2-7 | TRBV7-2 | ASSLSGYEQY
TRBJ1-2 | TRBV2 | ASSPISLNYGYT
TRBJ2-2 | TRBV7-7 | ASSLGGSSSAGELF
TRBJ2-3 | TRBV30 | AWSLSGRTDTQY
TRBJ2-3 | TRBV4-3 | ASSQPASGRQDTQY
TRBJ2-7 | TRBV29-1 | SVDRDVAGRTYEQY
TRBJ2-2 | TRBV19 | ASSSADTGELF
TRBJ2-3 | TRBV7-2 | ASSLGLVGADTQY
TRBJ2-5 | TRBV29-1 | SVVTGLGKETQY
TRBJ2-2 | TRBV5-1 | ASTRAEATGELF
TRBJ2-3 | TRBV7-9 | ASRAGDTQY
TRBJ2-7 | TRBV6-6 | ASSSNPPTGSYEQY
TRBJ2-2 | TRBV9 | ASSVGVTSGRYTGELF
TRBJ1-1 | TRBV9 | ASSSQGSSGAF
TRBJ2-2 | TRBV7-9 | ASAQSGTGELF
TRBJ2-5 | TRBV28 | ASNQRQGGGETQY
TRBJ2-7 | TRBV5-1 | ASSLGASGTYEQY
TRBJ1-1 | TRBV28 | ASIVNTEAF
TRBJ2-3 | TRBV30 | AWSISGGTDTQY
TRBJ2-7 | TRBV7-2 | ASSPRTDYEQY
TRBJ2-3 | TRBV25-1 | ASSEISSANGDTQY
TRBJ1-1 | TRBV2 | ASSGGLDTEAF
TRBJ2-1 | TRBV5-1 | ASSLAPRYNEQF
TRBJ2-5 | TRBV18 | ASSSSGRGQETQY
TRBJ2-1 | TRBV28 | ASSWTSGGEQF
TRBJ2-7 | TRBV27 | ASRAGQFTYEQY
TRBJ2-1 | TRBV11-2 | ASSLVLGQGASEQF
TRBJ1-4 | TRBV15 | ATQGQVNEKLF
TRBJ2-3 | TRBV28 | ASSFIPDTQY
TRBJ2-7 | TRBV6-5 | ASRLTGGSEQY
TRBJ2-1 | TRBV9 | ASSTRGSNHAEQF
TRBJ1-1 | TRBV6-6 | ASSYPPNTEAF
TRBJ1-5 | TRBV6-1 | ASSGPGGKPQH